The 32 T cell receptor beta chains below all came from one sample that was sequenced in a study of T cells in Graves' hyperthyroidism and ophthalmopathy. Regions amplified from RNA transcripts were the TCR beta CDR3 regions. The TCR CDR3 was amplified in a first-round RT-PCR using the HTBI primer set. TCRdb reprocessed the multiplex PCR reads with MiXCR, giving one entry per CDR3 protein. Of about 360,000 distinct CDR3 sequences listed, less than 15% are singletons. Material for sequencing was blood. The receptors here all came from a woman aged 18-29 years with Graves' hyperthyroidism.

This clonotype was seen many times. This chain's CDR3 is CSSLTDSNYGYTF. CDR3 nucleotides: TGCAGCTCGCTTACAGACAGTAACTATGGCTACACCTTC. The chain links TRBV20-1 to TRBJ1-2, with D perhaps TRBD1 (5 bases). This CDR3 region has 13 residues. Germline V gene lookup returns CDR1 DFQATT and CDR2 SNEGSKA (reference sequence).

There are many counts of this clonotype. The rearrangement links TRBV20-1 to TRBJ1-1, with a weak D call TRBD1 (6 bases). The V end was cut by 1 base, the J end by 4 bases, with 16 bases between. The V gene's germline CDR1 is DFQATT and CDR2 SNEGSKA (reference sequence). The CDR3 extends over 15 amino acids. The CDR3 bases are TGCAGTGCTAGAGGTTTTGGGGGCGTAGGCACTGAAGCTTTCTTT. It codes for CSARGFGGVGTEAFF.

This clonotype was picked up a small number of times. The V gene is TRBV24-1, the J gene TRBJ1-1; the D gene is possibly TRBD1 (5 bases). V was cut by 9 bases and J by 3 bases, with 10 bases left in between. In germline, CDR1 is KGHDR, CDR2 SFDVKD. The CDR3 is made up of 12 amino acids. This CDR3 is CATGARDTEAFF. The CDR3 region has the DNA TGTGCCACCGGGGCGCGGGACACTGAAGCTTTCTTT.

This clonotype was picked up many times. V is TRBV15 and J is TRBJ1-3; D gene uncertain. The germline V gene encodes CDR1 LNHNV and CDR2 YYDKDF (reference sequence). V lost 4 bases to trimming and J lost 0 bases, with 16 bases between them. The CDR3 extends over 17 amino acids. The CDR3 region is CATSTHDSTSSGNTIYF. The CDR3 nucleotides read TGTGCCACCAGCACACACGATTCTACGAGCTCTGGAAACACCATATATTTT.

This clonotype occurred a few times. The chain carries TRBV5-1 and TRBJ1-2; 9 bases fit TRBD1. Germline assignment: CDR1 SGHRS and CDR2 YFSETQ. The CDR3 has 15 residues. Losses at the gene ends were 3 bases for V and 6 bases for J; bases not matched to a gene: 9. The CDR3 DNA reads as TGCGCCAGCAGCTCCCTGAAGGACAGGGGCGATGGCTACACCTTC. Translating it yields CASSSLKDRGDGYTF.

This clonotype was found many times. The CDR3 loop reads CSATWAGDYEQYF. CDR3 sequence (DNA): TGCAGTGCTACTTGGGCAGGGGACTACGAGCAGTACTTC. The chain carries TRBV20-1 and TRBJ2-7, with D possibly being TRBD1 (6 bases). CDR3 length: 13 residues. Trimming pared 4 bases from V and 3 bases from J, leaving 13 bases between. Germline values: CDR1 DFQATT, CDR2 SNEGSKA (reference sequence).

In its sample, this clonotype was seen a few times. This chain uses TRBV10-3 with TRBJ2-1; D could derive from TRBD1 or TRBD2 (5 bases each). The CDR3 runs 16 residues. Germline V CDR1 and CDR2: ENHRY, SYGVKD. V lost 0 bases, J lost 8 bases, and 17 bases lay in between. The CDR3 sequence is CAISESNRAGTDEQFF. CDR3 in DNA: TGTGCCATCAGTGAGTCGAATCGGGCAGGGACGGATGAGCAGTTCTTC.

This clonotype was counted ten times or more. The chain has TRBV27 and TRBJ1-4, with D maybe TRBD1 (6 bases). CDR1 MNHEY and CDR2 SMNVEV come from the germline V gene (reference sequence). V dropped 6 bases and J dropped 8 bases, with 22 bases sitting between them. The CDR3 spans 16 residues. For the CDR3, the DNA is TGTGCCAGCAGCCGCTCCGCGGACAGTCGGGAAGAAAAACTGTTTTTT. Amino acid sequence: CASSRSADSREEKLFF.

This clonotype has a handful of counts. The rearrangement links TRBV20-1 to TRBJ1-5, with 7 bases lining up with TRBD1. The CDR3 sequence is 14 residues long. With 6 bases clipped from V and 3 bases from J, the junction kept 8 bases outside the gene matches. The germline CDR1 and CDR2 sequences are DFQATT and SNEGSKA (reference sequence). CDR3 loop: CSAPITGANQPQHF. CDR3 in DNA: TGCAGTGCCCCCATAACAGGGGCCAATCAGCCCCAGCATTTT.

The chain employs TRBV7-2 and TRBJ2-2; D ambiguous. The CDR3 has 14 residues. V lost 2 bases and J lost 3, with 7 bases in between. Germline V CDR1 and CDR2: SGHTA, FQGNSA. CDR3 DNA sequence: TGTGCCAGCAGCTTATGGGCCTACACCGGGGAGCTGTTTTTT. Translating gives CASSLWAYTGELFF.

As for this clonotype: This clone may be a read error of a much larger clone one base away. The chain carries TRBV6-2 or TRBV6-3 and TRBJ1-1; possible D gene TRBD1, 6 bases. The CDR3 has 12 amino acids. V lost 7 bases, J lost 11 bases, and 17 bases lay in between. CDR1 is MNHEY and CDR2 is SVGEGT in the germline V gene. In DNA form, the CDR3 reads TGTGCCAGCAACCACTTTACAGGGAGGGCTTTCTTT. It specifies CASNHFTGRAFF.

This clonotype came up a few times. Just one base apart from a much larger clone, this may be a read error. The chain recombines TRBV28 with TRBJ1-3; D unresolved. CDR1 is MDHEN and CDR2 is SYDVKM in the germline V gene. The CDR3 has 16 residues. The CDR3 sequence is CASSSNPQVSGNTMYF. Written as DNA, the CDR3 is TGTGCCAGCAGTTCGAACCCTCAGGTCTCTGGAAACACCATGTATTTT. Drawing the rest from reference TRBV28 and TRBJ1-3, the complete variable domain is DVKVTQSSRYLVKRTGEKVFLECVQDMDHENMFWYRQDPGLGLRLIYFSYDVKMKEKGDIPEGYSVSREKKERFSLILESASTNQTSMYLCASSSNPQVSGNTMYFGEGSWLTVV.

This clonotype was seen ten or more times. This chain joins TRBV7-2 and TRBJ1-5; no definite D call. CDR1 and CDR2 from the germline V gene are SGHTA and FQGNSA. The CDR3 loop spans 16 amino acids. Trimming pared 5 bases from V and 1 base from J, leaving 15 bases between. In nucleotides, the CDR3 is TGTGCCAGCAGCCCTGCCGCGGATGGGAGCAATCAGCCCCAGCATTTT. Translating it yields CASSPAADGSNQPQHF.

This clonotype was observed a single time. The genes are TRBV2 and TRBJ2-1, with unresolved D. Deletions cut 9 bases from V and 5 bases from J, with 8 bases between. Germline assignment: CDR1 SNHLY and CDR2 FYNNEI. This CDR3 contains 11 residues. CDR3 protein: CASSTHNEQFF. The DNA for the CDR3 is TGTGCCAGTAGTACCCACAATGAGCAGTTCTTC.

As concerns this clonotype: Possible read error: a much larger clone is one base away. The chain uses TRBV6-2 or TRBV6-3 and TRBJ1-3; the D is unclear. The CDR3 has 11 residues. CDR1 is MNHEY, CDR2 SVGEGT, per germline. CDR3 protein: CASSESRPDNF. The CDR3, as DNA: TGTGCCAGCAGTGAATCTCGGCCAGATAATTTT.

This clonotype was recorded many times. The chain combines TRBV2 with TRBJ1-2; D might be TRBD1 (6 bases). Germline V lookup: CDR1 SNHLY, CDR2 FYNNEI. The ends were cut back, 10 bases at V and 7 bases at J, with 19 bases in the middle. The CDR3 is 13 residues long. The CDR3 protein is CATLHGRGAGYTF. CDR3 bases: TGTGCCACCTTACACGGCCGGGGGGCTGGCTACACCTTC.

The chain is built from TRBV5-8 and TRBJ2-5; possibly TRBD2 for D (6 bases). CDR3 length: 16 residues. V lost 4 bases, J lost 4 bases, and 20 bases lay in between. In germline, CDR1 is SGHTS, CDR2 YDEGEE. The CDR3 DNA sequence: TGTGCCAGCAGCCACCTGGGACTTCTCGGGGCAGAGACCCAGTACTTC. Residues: CASSHLGLLGAETQYF.

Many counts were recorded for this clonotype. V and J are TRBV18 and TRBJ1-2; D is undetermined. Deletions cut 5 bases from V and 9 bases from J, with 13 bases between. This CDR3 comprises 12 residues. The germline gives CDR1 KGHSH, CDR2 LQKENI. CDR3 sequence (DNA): TGTGCCAGCTCATTAGAGTCCGATCGCTACACCTTC. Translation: CASSLESDRYTF.

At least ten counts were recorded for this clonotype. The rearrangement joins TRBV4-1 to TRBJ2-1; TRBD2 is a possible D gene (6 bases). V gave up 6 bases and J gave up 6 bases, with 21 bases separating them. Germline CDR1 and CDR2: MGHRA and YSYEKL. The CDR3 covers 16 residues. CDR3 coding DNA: TGCGCCAGCAGTCCAACGGGGGTAGGAGCAGTCAATGAGCAGTTCTTC. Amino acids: CASSPTGVGAVNEQFF.

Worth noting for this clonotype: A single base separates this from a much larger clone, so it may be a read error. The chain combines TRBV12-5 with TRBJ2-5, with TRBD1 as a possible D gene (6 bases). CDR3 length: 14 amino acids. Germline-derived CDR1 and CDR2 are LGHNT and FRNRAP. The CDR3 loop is CTSGTGTDAETQYF. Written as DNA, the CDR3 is TGTACTAGTGGTACAGGGACGGATGCAGAGACCCAGTACTTC. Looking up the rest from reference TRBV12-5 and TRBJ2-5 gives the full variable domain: DARVTQTPRHKVTEMGQEVTMRCQPILGHNTVFWYRQTMMQGLELLAYFRNRAPLDDSGMPKDRFSAEMPDATLATLKIQPSEPRDSAVYFCTSGTGTDAETQYFGPGTRLLVL.

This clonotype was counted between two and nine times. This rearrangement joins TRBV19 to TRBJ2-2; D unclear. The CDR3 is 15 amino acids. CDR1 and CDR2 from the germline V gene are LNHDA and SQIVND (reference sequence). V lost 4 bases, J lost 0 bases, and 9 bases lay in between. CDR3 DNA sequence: TGTGCCAGTAGTAGGGTCTCGACGAACACCGGGGAGCTGTTTTTT. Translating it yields CASSRVSTNTGELFF. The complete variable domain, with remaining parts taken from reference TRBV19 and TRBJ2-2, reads DGGITQSPKYLFRKEGQNVTLSCEQNLNHDAMYWYRQDPGQGLRLIYYSQIVNDFQKGDIAEGYSVSREKKESFPLTVTSAQKNPTAFYLCASSRVSTNTGELFFGEGSRLTVL.

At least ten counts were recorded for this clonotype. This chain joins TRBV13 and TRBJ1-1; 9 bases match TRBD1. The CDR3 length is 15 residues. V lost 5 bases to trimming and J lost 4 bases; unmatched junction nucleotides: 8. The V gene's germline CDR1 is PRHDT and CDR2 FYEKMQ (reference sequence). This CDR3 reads CASSRTGVGGTEAFF. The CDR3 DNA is TGTGCCAGCAGCCGGACAGGGGTAGGTGGCACTGAAGCTTTCTTT. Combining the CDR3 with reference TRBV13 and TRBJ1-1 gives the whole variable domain AAGVIQSPRHLIKEKRETATLKCYPIPRHDTVYWYQQGPGQDPQFLISFYEKMQSDKGSIPDRFSAQQFSDYHSELNMSSLELGDSALYFCASSRTGVGGTEAFFGQGTRLTVV.

CDR3 DNA: TGTGCCAGCATAAATTCCGGGACAGGGAATCAGCCCCAGCATTTT. Translation gives CASINSGTGNQPQHF. This chain connects TRBV6-2 or TRBV6-3 to TRBJ1-5; 9 bases map to TRBD1. Germline CDR1 reads MNHEY; CDR2 reads SVGEGT. The CDR3 has 15 amino acids. Germline trimming cut 7 bases from V and 4 bases from J; bases unmatched to any gene: 8.

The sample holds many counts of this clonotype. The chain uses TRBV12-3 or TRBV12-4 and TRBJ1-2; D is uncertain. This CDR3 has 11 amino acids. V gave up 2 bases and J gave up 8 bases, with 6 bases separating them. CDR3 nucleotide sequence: TGTGCCAGCAGTTTATTCGGAGGCTACACCTTC. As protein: CASSLFGGYTF.

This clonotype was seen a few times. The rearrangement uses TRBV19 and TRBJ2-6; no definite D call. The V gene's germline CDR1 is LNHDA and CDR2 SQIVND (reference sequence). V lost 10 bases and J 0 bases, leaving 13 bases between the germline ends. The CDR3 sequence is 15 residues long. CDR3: CATTDGFSGANVLTF. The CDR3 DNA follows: TGTGCCACAACTGACGGATTCTCTGGGGCCAACGTCCTGACTTTC.

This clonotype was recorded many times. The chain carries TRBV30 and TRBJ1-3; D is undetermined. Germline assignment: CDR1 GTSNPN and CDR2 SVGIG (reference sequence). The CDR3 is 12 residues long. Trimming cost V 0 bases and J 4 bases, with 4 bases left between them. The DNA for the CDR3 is TGTGCCTGGAGTGTAATGGGAAACACCATATATTTT. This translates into CAWSVMGNTIYF.

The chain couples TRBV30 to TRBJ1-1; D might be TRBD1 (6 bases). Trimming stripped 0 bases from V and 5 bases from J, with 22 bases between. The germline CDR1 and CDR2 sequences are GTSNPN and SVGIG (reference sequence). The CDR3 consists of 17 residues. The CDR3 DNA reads TGTGCCTGGAGTGTAGGGGGTCAGGGCGGGGGCCGGACTGAAGCTTTCTTT. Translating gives CAWSVGGQGGGRTEAFF.

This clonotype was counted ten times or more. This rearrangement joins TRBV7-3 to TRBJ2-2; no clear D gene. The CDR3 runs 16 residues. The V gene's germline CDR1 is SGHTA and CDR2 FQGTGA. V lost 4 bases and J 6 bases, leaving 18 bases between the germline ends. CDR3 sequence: CASSSQGGHRPGELFF. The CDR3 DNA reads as TGTGCCAGCAGCTCCCAAGGCGGCCATCGCCCCGGGGAGCTGTTTTTT.

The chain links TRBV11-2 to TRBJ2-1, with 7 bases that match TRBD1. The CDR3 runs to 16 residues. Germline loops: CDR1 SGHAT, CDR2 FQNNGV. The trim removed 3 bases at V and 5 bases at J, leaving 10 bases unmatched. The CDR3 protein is CASSFYSGQVNNEQFF. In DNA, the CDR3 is TGTGCCAGCAGCTTCTATAGTGGACAGGTCAACAATGAGCAGTTCTTC.

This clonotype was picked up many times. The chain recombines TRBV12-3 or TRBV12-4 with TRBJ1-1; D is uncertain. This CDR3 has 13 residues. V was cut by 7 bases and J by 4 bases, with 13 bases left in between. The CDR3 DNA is TGTGCCAGCACCCCTACAGATTTCACTGAAGCTTTCTTT. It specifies CASTPTDFTEAFF.

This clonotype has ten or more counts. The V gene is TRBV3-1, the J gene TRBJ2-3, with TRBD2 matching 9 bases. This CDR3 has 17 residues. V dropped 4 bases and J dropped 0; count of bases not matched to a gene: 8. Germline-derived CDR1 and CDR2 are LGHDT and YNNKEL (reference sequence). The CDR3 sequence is CASSRMTSGASTDTQYF. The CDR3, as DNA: TGTGCCAGCAGCCGAATGACTAGCGGCGCTAGCACAGATACGCAGTATTTT.

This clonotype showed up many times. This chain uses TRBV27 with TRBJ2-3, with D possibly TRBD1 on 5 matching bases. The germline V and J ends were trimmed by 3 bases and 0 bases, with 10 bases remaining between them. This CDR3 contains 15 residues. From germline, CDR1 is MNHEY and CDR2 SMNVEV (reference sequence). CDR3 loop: CASSLGQSSTDTQYF. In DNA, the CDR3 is TGTGCCAGCAGTTTGGGGCAGTCAAGCACAGATACGCAGTATTTT.